The T cell receptor (beta chain) described here comes from a study of blood T cell repertoires in COVID-19. Study-level background: COVID-19 samples collected from the United States, Italy and Spain covered acute and convalescent phases. T cells, B-cell-depleted T cells, or PBMCs provided the cDNA or gDNA that served as material.

The CDR3 has 18 amino acids. The germline V gene encodes CDR1 SGHAT and CDR2 FQNNGV. V shed 1 base, J shed 7 bases, and the junction held 15 bases outside the gene matches. In the original workflow: From reference gene primer amplification, estimates of nucleated cell counts were derived. TCRdb's copy holds only in-frame clones and misses some; the assay was immunoSEQ multiplex PCR. V and J calls and clone size are copied from that table; D and trimming were computed from the DNA. The sample lists 55,000 to 75,000 clones; around three quarters were seen once. The origin of this receptor is a human donor in a cohort sampled during active COVID-19. Sequencing was performed on peripheral blood. The rearrangement joins TRBV11-2 to TRBJ2-1, with TRBD2 matching over 8 bases. The CDR3: CASSLVVSGEASRNEQFF. CDR3 nucleotide sequence: TGTGCCAGCAGCTTAGTTGTTAGCGGGGAGGCCTCTAGAAATGAGCAGTTCTTC. The entire variable domain, with the rest obtained from reference TRBV11-2 and TRBJ2-1, is as follows: EAGVAQSPRYKIIEKRQSVAFWCNPISGHATLYWYQQILGQGPKLLIQFQNNGVVDDSQLPKDRFSAERLKGVDSTLKIQPAKLEDSAVYLCASSLVVSGEASRNEQFFGPGTRLTVL.